This T cell receptor (beta chain) was recorded in a study of T cell repertoires in aging, cancer and after chemotherapy. Germline loops: CDR1 LNHDA, CDR2 SQIVND (reference sequence). V was trimmed by 5 bases and J by 2 bases, leaving 15 bases between them. CDR3 length: 15 amino acids. Amplification of TCR beta used genomic DNA extracted from peripheral blood. This clonotype was seen a few times. The antigen remains undetermined. A mixed TRB-A/B primer pool amplified rearranged TRB by multiplex touch-down PCR. MiXCR was run by TCRdb on the multiplex PCR reads, yielding one entry per CDR3 protein. The sample lists fewer than 1,500 distinct CDR3 sequences, less than 70% occurring once. Study results and caveats: Age-matched healthy donors had significantly more diverse, less clonal blood TCR repertoires than untreated cancer patients. Rebound thymic output was suggested by rising median generation probability during chemotherapy in each cancer cohort.

The sequence came from a human donor with a blood cancer. V gene TRBV19 combines with J gene TRBJ2-5; tentative D call: TRBD2 (6 bases). The specimen sequenced was blood. Here the CDR3 DNA reads TGTGCCAGTAGTTCGGGACTTGGAAGGCAAGAGACCCAGTACTTC. As protein: CASSSGLGRQETQYF.